The 16 T cell receptor beta chains listed next were all sequenced from one sample in a study of regulatory T cells in long-lasting Graves disease. According to the study, TCR beta libraries were built with iRepertoire HTBI primers and CDR3-region Arm-PCR. TCRdb re-called the multiplex PCR reads through MiXCR, storing one row per CDR3 protein. Seen here are around 460,000 distinct CDR3 sequences, 14% observed once, and the top ten hold around a sixth. The sample's time point: newly diagnosed GD, antithyroid drugs for less than 3 months. Generation of the TCR library employed RNA extracted from PBMCs. These data were also reused for a study on T cells in Graves' hyperthyroidism and ophthalmopathy.

Here the sequenced sample was peripheral blood mononuclear cells (PBMCs), taken at new diagnosis, from a patient treated with antithyroid drugs. The source of these receptors is a woman between 50 and 59 years old with Graves disease.

This clonotype came up a few times. J is TRBJ1-1 and V is TRBV27; D might be TRBD1 (6 bases). The V gene's germline CDR1 is MNHEY and CDR2 SMNVEV (reference sequence). The V gene lost 5 bases and the J gene lost 3 bases, with 25 bases spanning the gap. The CDR3 covers 18 residues. The CDR3 sequence is CASSPAFHREFTYTEAFF. The CDR3 DNA reads as TGTGCCAGCAGTCCCGCCTTTCACAGGGAATTTACGTACACTGAAGCTTTCTTT.

As for this clonotype: It differs at one base from a far larger clone, so likely a read error. The chain employs TRBV7-9 and TRBJ2-7; the D is unclear. This CDR3 has 17 residues. In germline, CDR1 is SEHNR, CDR2 FQNEAQ (reference sequence). The DNA for the CDR3 is TGTGCCAGCAGCTTATTTACCGAAACCCTCTCCAAAGAGACCCAGTGCTTC. This translates into CASSLFTETLSKETQCF.

This clonotype was observed at least ten times. The chain employs TRBV18 and TRBJ1-5, with a weak D call TRBD1 (6 bases). V lost 1 base, J lost 0 bases, and 13 bases lay in between. Germline assignment: CDR1 KGHSH and CDR2 LQKENI. This CDR3 spans 17 amino acids. The CDR3 loop reads CASSPQGGAYSNQPQHF. The CDR3 nucleotides read TGTGCCAGCTCACCACAGGGGGGGGCCTATAGCAATCAGCCCCAGCATTTT.

This clonotype occurred once. A much larger clone lies one base from this, so it may be a read error. The chain couples TRBV6-2 or TRBV6-3 to TRBJ2-3; 11 bases agree with TRBD2. The CDR3 has 15 residues. Germline lookup yields CDR1 MNHEY and CDR2 SVGEGT. DNA for the CDR3: TGTGCCAGCAGTTCACTAGCGGGAGACACAGATACGCAGTGTTTT. Translating gives CASSSLAGDTDTQCF.

The chain combines TRBV20-1 with TRBJ1-4; D gene uncertain. V was clipped by 5 bases and J by 7 bases, with 5 bases between them. CDR1 and CDR2 from the germline V gene are DFQATT and SNEGSKA (reference sequence). CDR3 length: 10 amino acids. As DNA, the CDR3 is TGCAGTGCTCCAGCTGAAAAACTGTTTTTT. Translating gives CSAPAEKLFF.

In this sample, this clonotype turned up a few times. The chain employs TRBV14 and TRBJ2-1, with 7 bases matching TRBD1. The junction had 11 bases not matched to a gene; V was cut back by 3 bases and J by 9 bases. The germline V gene encodes CDR1 SGHDN and CDR2 FVKESK. This CDR3 is built from 15 residues. CDR3 in DNA: TGTGCCAGCAGCCATAGACAGGGAGAGTTCAGTGAGCAGTTCTTC. It encodes CASSHRQGEFSEQFF.

The rearrangement uses TRBV9 and TRBJ2-7; 10 bases are shared with TRBD2. The CDR3 spans 15 residues. Trimming at V came to 3 bases and at J to 5 bases, leaving 8 bases not matched to a gene. CDR1 SGDLS and CDR2 YYNGEE come from the germline V gene. The CDR3 is CASSAGLAKPNEQYF. Here the CDR3 DNA reads TGTGCCAGCAGCGCGGGACTAGCGAAACCCAACGAGCAGTACTTC. The full variable domain, with the rest looked up from reference TRBV9 and TRBJ2-7, is DSGVTQTPKHLITATGQRVTLRCSPRSGDLSVYWYQQSLDQGLQFLIQYYNGEERAKGNILERFSAQQFPDLHSELNLSSLELGDSALYFCASSAGLAKPNEQYFGPGTRLTVT.

This clonotype was observed a handful of times. A single base separates this from a much larger clone, so it may be a read error. J is TRBJ1-1 and V is TRBV27, with 7 positions matching TRBD1. The trim removed 6 bases at V and 5 bases at J, leaving 9 bases unmatched. This CDR3 is built from 14 residues. Germline CDR1 MNHEY, CDR2 SMNVEV (reference sequence). CDR3 nucleotide sequence: TGTGCCAGCAGGACAGGGCATAGTCGGACTGAAGCTTTCTTT. Protein sequence: CASRTGHSRTEAFF.

This clonotype was seen more than once but under ten times. V is TRBV5-1 and J is TRBJ1-6; no clear D gene. The germline CDR1 and CDR2 sequences are SGHRS and YFSETQ. Trimming left V 0 bases short and J 4 bases short, with 5 bases between. The CDR3 extends over 14 amino acids. Written as DNA, the CDR3 is TGCGCCAGCAGCTTGGGAGGTTATAATTCACCCCTCCACTTT. Translated, it gives CASSLGGYNSPLHF.

The table lists this clonotype with many counts. The chain has TRBV5-5 and TRBJ2-3, with 12 bases matching TRBD2. The CDR3 spans 15 residues. V shed 5 bases, J shed 4 bases, and the junction held 5 bases outside the gene matches. The germline gives CDR1 SGHKS, CDR2 YYEKEE (reference sequence). CDR3 nucleotide sequence: TGTGCCAGCAGAGTGACTAGCGGGAGTCCAGATACGCAGTATTTT. Translation gives CASRVTSGSPDTQYF.

The CDR3 reads CASSPSEAGANVLTF. In DNA, the CDR3 is TGTGCCAGCTCACCCAGTGAAGCTGGGGCCAACGTCCTGACTTTC. The chain couples TRBV18 to TRBJ2-6; the D is unclear. The germline gives CDR1 KGHSH, CDR2 LQKENI. Trimming cost V 3 bases and J 2 bases, with 8 bases left between them. CDR3 length equals 15 residues.

The sample holds many counts of this clonotype. The chain couples TRBV28 to TRBJ1-1; no firm D call. Trimming cost V 2 bases and J 0 bases, with 10 bases left between them. The germline CDR1 and CDR2 sequences are MDHEN and SYDVKM. This CDR3 is built from 15 residues. CDR3 sequence (DNA): TGTGCCAGCAGTTTAACAATCCACATGAACACTGAAGCTTTCTTT. Translating it yields CASSLTIHMNTEAFF. The whole variable domain, remainder taken from reference TRBV28 and TRBJ1-1, is DVKVTQSSRYLVKRTGEKVFLECVQDMDHENMFWYRQDPGLGLRLIYFSYDVKMKEKGDIPEGYSVSREKKERFSLILESASTNQTSMYLCASSLTIHMNTEAFFGQGTRLTVV.

This clonotype was seen ten or more times. The chain carries TRBV28 and TRBJ2-7; TRBD2 might be the D (5 bases). The CDR3 is made up of 16 amino acids. From germline, CDR1 is MDHEN and CDR2 SYDVKM. V lost 5 bases and J 0 bases, leaving 17 bases between the germline ends. CDR3 DNA: TGTGCCAGCAGTCCCCCCTTGGCGGGCTACTCCTACGAGCAGTACTTC. Protein product: CASSPPLAGYSYEQYF.

This clonotype has at least ten counts. This chain joins TRBV5-1 and TRBJ2-1; 8 bases agree with TRBD2. This CDR3 has 15 amino acids. Germline CDR1 reads SGHRS; CDR2 reads YFSETQ. Trimming took 0 bases from V and 9 from J; bases not matched to a gene: 8. The CDR3 region is CASSLEAWREAEQFF. The CDR3 bases are TGCGCCAGCAGCTTGGAGGCCTGGCGGGAGGCTGAGCAGTTCTTC. Full variable domain (rest looked up from reference TRBV5-1 and TRBJ2-1): KAGVTQTPRYLIKTRGQQVTLSCSPISGHRSVSWYQQTPGQGLQFLFEYFSETQRNKGNFPGRFSGRQFSNSRSEMNVSTLELGDSALYLCASSLEAWREAEQFFGPGTRLTVL.

The CDR3 loop reads CASSGGQMNTGELFF. DNA for the CDR3: TGCGCCAGCAGTGGGGGACAGATGAACACCGGGGAGCTGTTTTTT. The J gene is TRBJ2-2, the V gene TRBV10-1; 7 positions match TRBD1. This CDR3 has 15 residues. Germline assignment: CDR1 WNHNN and CDR2 SYGVQD (reference sequence). The V and J ends lost 4 bases and 1 base, in that order; junction bases with no gene match: 3.

This clonotype was recorded many times. V and J are TRBV3-1 and TRBJ2-3; unclear D gene. The germline gives CDR1 LGHDT, CDR2 YNNKEL (reference sequence). This CDR3 spans 13 amino acids. The V gene lost 3 bases and the J gene lost 3 bases, with 7 bases spanning the gap. CDR3 coding DNA: TGTGCCAGCAGCCATTCCCCGACAGATACGCAGTATTTT. Its protein product is CASSHSPTDTQYF.